These T cell receptor beta chains were read from a single sample in a study of cytomegalovirus exposure and HLA in healthy donors. Only in-frame clones appear in the TCRdb table, and some are missing; sequencing was by immunoSEQ multiplex PCR. The repertoire consists of approximately 86,000 clones, with about 74% occurring once and the leading ten covering about 3.1%. Material: PBMCs. These TCRs come from a man aged 35 to 55 in good health and CMV-seronegative. Each CDR3 is given with its conserved first and last residue. A row's size may be missing; if present it is once, few, many or a size class.

.	TRBJ2-1	TRBV11-3	13	CASSLGQAGEQFF
.	TRBJ2-1	TRBV9	15	CASSRRGGGADEQFF
.	TRBJ1-2	TRBV11-3	13	CASSLGQGQGYTF
.	TRBJ2-7	TRBV10-2	13	CASRETSVYEQYF
few	TRBJ1-3	TRBV5-1	17	CASSIRTGGYSGNTIYF
.	TRBJ2-4	TRBV6-1	15	CASRNLAGAENIQYF
.	TRBJ1-1	TRBV25-1	11	CASSERRRAFF
.	.	TRBV18	14	CASSPRQGAYEQYF
.	TRBJ1-1	TRBV19	15	CASSPGGRTNTEAFF
.	TRBJ1-2	TRBV25-1	15	CASSEPGGADYGYTF
.	TRBJ2-3	TRBV6-5	14	CASSGVRDTDTQYF
.	TRBJ2-7	TRBV6-5	15	CASSYSTGGPSEQYF